A single sample is the source of the 10 T cell receptor beta chains below, sequenced in a study of cytomegalovirus exposure and HLA in healthy donors. PCR was performed using 60 Vbeta and 13 Jbeta primers. TCRdb's table, derived via immunoSEQ multiplex PCR, lists solely in-frame clones and lacks some. Of some 160,000 clones detected, 65% to 80% appear once; the ten largest clones hold around 7%. Sequencing was performed on PBMCs. These receptors were obtained from a woman aged 40 to 50 in good health and CMV-seropositive.

CDR3 sequence (DNA): TGTGCCAGCAGTTTATGGGGACAGGGGGCGGGAGATACGCAGTATTTT. It translates to CASSLWGQGAGDTQYF. J is TRBJ2-3 and V is TRBV28, with 12 bases aligning to TRBD1. The CDR3 length is 16 residues. After removal of 0 bases from V and 5 bases from J, the junction contained 3 bases not matched to a gene. Germline V gene data show CDR1 as MDHEN and CDR2 as SYDVKM.

The chain uses TRBV5-1 and TRBJ1-3; D is possibly TRBD1 (5 bases). V lost 0 bases and J 2 bases, leaving 15 bases between the germline ends. Germline-derived CDR1 and CDR2 are SGHRS and YFSETQ. The CDR3 runs to 17 residues. CDR3 sequence (DNA): TGCGCCAGCAGCTTGGGGGGCAAGGAGCAGGCTGGAAACACCATATATTTT. It encodes CASSLGGKEQAGNTIYF.

The V and J genes are TRBV5-5 and TRBJ1-1; D gene ambiguous. Germline-derived CDR1 and CDR2 are SGHKS and YYEKEE (reference sequence). This CDR3 is 13 amino acids long. The germline V and J ends were trimmed by 2 bases and 1 base, with 6 bases remaining between them. CDR3 protein: CASSFNRNTEAFF. CDR3 in DNA: TGTGCCAGCAGCTTTAACAGGAACACTGAAGCTTTCTTT.

The chain uses TRBV27 and TRBJ2-7; 8 bases line up with TRBD1. Trimming removed 5 bases from V and 2 bases from J; junction bases left unmatched: 8. The CDR3 has 15 amino acids. CDR1 is MNHEY and CDR2 is SMNVEV in the germline V gene (reference sequence). The CDR3 sequence: CASSSWTGNTYEQYF. The CDR3 bases are TGTGCCAGCAGTAGTTGGACAGGGAACACCTACGAGCAGTACTTC.

The chain recombines TRBV18 with TRBJ1-1, with no clear D. CDR1 is KGHSH and CDR2 is LQKENI in the germline V gene. The ends were cut back, 5 bases at V and 5 bases at J, with 9 bases in the middle. There are 12 residues in the CDR3. In DNA, the CDR3 is TGTGCCAGCTCATCCGACGGGACTGAAGCTTTCTTT. It encodes CASSSDGTEAFF.

This sequence joins TRBV5-6 and TRBJ1-5, with 9 bases that match TRBD1. V trimming: 1 base; J trimming: 6 bases; junction bases outside the gene matches: 5. Germline CDR1 SGHDT, CDR2 YYEEEE. The CDR3 has 15 amino acids. The CDR3 DNA reads TGTGCCAGCAGCTTGCGTGTGACAGGGGGTCAGCCCCAGCATTTT. Protein product: CASSLRVTGGQPQHF. Together with reference TRBV5-6 and TRBJ1-5, the CDR3 gives the full variable domain: DAGVTQSPTHLIKTRGQQVTLRCSPKSGHDTVSWYQQALGQGPQFIFQYYEEEERQRGNFPDRFSGHQFPNYSSELNVNALLLGDSALYLCASSLRVTGGQPQHFGDGTRLSIL.

V gene TRBV4-2 combines with J gene TRBJ2-1; a possible D gene is TRBD2 (7 bases). The CDR3 has 16 amino acids. Germline V gene lookup returns CDR1 LGHNA and CDR2 YNFKEQ. Trimming removed 4 bases from V and 7 bases from J, with 20 bases in between. The CDR3 loop reads CASSREEGGGGNEQFF. The CDR3 DNA sequence: TGTGCCAGCAGCCGGGAAGAGGGGGGGGGAGGGAATGAGCAGTTCTTC.

This chain links TRBV7-9 with TRBJ2-7; TRBD1 matches 7 bases. The CDR3 has 16 residues. Germline lookup yields CDR1 SEHNR and CDR2 FQNEAQ (reference sequence). V dropped 4 bases and J dropped 0; count of bases not matched to a gene: 9. The CDR3 DNA reads TGTGCCAGCAGCTCCGGGGCAGGGGGTAGCTCCTACGAGCAGTACTTC. Translated, it gives CASSSGAGGSSYEQYF.

This clone was seen a handful of times. The rearrangement links TRBV25-1 to TRBJ1-1; D gene ambiguous. Germline V gene data show CDR1 as MGHDK and CDR2 as SYGVNS. The V gene lost 6 bases and the J gene lost 4 bases, with 15 bases spanning the gap. The CDR3 sequence is 14 residues long. The CDR3, as DNA: TGTGCCAGCAGGGACGGGGAATGGAGCACTGAAGCTTTCTTT. Protein product: CASRDGEWSTEAFF.

V usage is TRBV2 and J usage is TRBJ1-1, with TRBD1 as a possible D gene (5 bases). CDR1 SNHLY and CDR2 FYNNEI come from the germline V gene. This CDR3 contains 14 residues. V lost 5 bases to trimming and J lost 4 bases, with 14 bases between them. CDR3 in amino acids: CASSSGLRVTEAFF. The DNA for the CDR3 is TGTGCCAGCAGTTCGGGACTACGGGTCACTGAAGCTTTCTTT.